This record looks at one T cell receptor (beta chain) sequence and its context. This entry comes from a study of T cells in Graves' hyperthyroidism and ophthalmopathy. Regions amplified from RNA transcripts were the TCR beta CDR3 regions. A first-round RT-PCR of the TCR CDR3 used the HTBI primer set. Each CDR3 protein is one row after TCRdb ran MiXCR on the multiplex PCR reads. The sample carries a few hundred thousand distinct CDR3 sequences, approximately 15% recorded once. Thyroid ultrasound, orbital computed tomography, clinical symptoms, and serum thyroxine and TRAb underpinned diagnoses. The CDR3 covers 12 residues. CDR1 and CDR2 (germline): DFQATT, SNEGSKA (reference sequence). V was cut by 7 bases and J by 6 bases, with 13 bases left in between.

Sequenced: blood. The receptor was derived from a woman aged 25 to 39 with Graves' hyperthyroidism. The chain links TRBV20-1 to TRBJ2-1, with a possible D match to TRBD2 (7 bases). The CDR3 sequence: CSVGGALNEQFF. The CDR3 DNA reads TGCAGTGTAGGGGGGGCCCTCAATGAGCAGTTCTTC.